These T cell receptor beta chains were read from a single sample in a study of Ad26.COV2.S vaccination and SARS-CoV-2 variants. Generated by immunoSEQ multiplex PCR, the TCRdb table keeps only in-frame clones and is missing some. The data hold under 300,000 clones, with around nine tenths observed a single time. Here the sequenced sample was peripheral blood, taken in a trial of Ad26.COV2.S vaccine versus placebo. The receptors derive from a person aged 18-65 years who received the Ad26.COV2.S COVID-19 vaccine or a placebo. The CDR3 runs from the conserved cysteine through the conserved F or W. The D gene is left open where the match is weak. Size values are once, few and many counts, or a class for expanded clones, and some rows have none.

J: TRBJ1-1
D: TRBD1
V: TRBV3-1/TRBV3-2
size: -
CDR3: CASSQKDRTTEAFF
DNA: TGTGCCAGCAGCCAAAAGGACAGGACCACTGAAGCTTTCTTT

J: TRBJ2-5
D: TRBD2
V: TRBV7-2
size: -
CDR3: CASSRGLAGGRETQYF
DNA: TGTGCCAGCAGCCGGGGACTAGCGGGGGGCCGAGAGACCCAGTACTTC

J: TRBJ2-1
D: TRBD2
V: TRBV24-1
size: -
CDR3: CATSRWGGEQFF
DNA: TGTGCCACCTCGCGGTGGGGGGGTGAGCAGTTCTTC

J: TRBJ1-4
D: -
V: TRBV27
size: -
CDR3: CASSFGGATNEKLFF
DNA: TGTGCCAGCAGTTTCGGCGGTGCAACTAATGAAAAACTGTTTTTT

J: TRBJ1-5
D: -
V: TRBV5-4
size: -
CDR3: CASSLAGGNQPQHF
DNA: TGTGCCAGCAGCTTGGCGGGGGGCAATCAGCCCCAGCATTTT

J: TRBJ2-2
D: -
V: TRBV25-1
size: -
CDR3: CASSQSGGADGELFF
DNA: TGTGCCAGCAGTCAATCCGGGGGCGCCGACGGGGAGCTGTTTTTT

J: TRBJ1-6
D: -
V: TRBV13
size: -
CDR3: CASRRGVSSYNSPLHF
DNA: TGTGCCAGCAGGCGGGGGGTGAGCTCCTATAATTCACCCCTCCACTTT

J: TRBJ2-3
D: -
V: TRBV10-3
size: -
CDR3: CAISEGGLSADTQYF
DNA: TGTGCCATCAGCGAGGGGGGACTATCGGCAGATACGCAGTATTTT

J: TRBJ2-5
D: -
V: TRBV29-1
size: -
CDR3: CSVEGDLRTQYF
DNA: TGCAGCGTTGAGGGGGATTTGCGGACCCAGTACTTC

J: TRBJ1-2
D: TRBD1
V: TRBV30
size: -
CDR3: CAWSGTAYGYTF
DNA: TGTGCCTGGTCCGGGACAGCCTATGGCTACACCTTC

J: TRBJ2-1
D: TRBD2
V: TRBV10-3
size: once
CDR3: CAAGMGGGSNNEQFF
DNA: TGTGCCGCCGGAATGGGAGGCGGGAGCAACAATGAGCAGTTCTTC

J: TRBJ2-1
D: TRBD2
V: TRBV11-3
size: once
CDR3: CASSLAQRGYNEQFF
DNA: TGTGCCAGCAGCTTAGCCCAGCGGGGATACAATGAGCAGTTCTTC

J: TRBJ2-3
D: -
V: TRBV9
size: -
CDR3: CASSVGGYLSDTQYF
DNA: TGTGCCAGCAGCGTAGGGGGCTACCTGTCAGATACGCAGTATTTT

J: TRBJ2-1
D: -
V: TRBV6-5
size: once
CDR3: CASSYRQGGLDEQFF
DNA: TGTGCCAGCAGTTACCGACAGGGAGGGCTGGATGAGCAGTTCTTC

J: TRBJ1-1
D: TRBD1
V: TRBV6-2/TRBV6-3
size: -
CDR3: CASSYVTGQGVMNTEAFF
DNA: TGTGCCAGCAGTTACGTCACCGGACAGGGCGTCATGAACACTGAAGCTTTCTTT

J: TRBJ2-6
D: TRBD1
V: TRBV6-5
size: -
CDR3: CASRQQGVANVLTF
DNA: TGTGCCAGCAGGCAACAGGGGGTTGCCAACGTCCTGACTTTC

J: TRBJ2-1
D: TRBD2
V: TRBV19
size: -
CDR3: CASTPGLAGGSYNEQFF
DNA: TGTGCCAGTACCCCCGGACTAGCGGGAGGTTCCTACAATGAGCAGTTCTTC

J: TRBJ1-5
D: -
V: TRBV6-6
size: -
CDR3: CASSYSVKSNQPQHF
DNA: TGTGCCAGCAGTTACTCGGTAAAGAGCAATCAGCCCCAGCATTTT

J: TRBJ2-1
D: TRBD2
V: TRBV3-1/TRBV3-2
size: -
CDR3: CASSQGDSGSLYEQFF
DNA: TGTGCCAGCAGCCAAGGGGATAGCGGGAGTCTCTATGAGCAGTTCTTC

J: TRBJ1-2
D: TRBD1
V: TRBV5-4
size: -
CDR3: CASSGDSYGYTF
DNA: TGTGCCAGCAGCGGGGACAGCTATGGCTACACCTTC

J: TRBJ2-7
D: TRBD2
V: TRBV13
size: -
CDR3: CASSVRGAGGYEQYF
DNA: TGTGCCAGCAGCGTCCGTGGGGCGGGAGGTTACGAGCAGTACTTC

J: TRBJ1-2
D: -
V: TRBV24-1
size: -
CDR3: CATSEGMGYGYTF
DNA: TGTGCCACCAGTGAAGGTATGGGCTATGGCTACACCTTC

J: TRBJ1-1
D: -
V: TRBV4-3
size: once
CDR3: CASSHLRTYGNTEAFF
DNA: TGCGCCAGCAGCCATCTCCGGACCTATGGGAACACTGAAGCTTTCTTT

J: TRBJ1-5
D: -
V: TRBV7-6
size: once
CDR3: CASSPGSGGNQPQHF
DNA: TGTGCCAGCAGCCCCGGGTCCGGCGGCAATCAGCCCCAGCATTTT

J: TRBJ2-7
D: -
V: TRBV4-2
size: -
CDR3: CASSPYEASYEQYF
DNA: TGTGCCAGCAGCCCCTATGAGGCTTCCTACGAGCAGTACTTC

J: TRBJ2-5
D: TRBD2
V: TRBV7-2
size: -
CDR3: CASSLGGLAGVETQYF
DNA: TGTGCCAGCAGCTTAGGCGGACTAGCGGGAGTGGAGACCCAGTACTTC